These 27 T cell receptor beta chains were sequenced from one sample in a study of T cell responses to AZD1222 COVID-19 vaccine. The repertoire was sequenced with immunoSEQ multiplex PCR; TCRdb's copy has only in-frame clones and lacks some. The data contain some 150,000 clones, roughly 88% of them singletons. The material was peripheral blood, obtained on day 0 of AZD1222 vaccination. Receptors originate from an adult in good health.

The V gene is TRBV2, the J gene TRBJ2-6; D is ambiguous. Between the trimmed V and J ends, which lost 5 bases and 2 bases, there was a span of 10 bases. Germline loops: CDR1 SNHLY, CDR2 FYNNEI. The CDR3 runs 15 residues. The CDR3 sequence is CASSFRATGANVLTF. CDR3 nucleotides: TGTGCCAGCAGTTTCAGAGCAACTGGGGCCAACGTCCTGACTTTC.

This clone has just a few counts. V usage is TRBV5-5 and J usage is TRBJ1-2; TRBD1 aligns across 10 bases. This CDR3 has 15 amino acids. CDR1 SGHKS and CDR2 YYEKEE come from the germline V gene (reference sequence). V shed 6 bases, J shed 5 bases, and the junction held 10 bases outside the gene matches. The CDR3 spells CASNSGGQGVYGYTF. For the CDR3, the DNA is TGTGCCAGCAACTCCGGAGGACAGGGGGTTTATGGCTACACCTTC.

The rearrangement uses TRBV5-4 and TRBJ2-3; 7 bases agree with TRBD2. Per germline, CDR1 SGHNT and CDR2 YYREEE (reference sequence). Trimming cost V 3 bases and J 1 base; bases outside gene matches: 11. The CDR3 sequence is 17 residues long. CDR3 in amino acids: CASSSGRERGRTDTQYF. CDR3 bases: TGTGCCAGCAGCTCTGGACGGGAGCGGGGTCGCACAGATACGCAGTATTTT.

V usage is TRBV7-2 and J usage is TRBJ2-5; tentative D call: TRBD2 (5 bases). Per the germline V gene, CDR1 is SGHTA and CDR2 is FQGNSA. V dropped 3 bases and J dropped 4 bases, with 12 bases sitting between them. The CDR3 contains 14 residues. CDR3 sequence (DNA): TGTGCCAGCAGCTTTGGCGTCCGGGGAGAGACCCAGTACTTC. Residues: CASSFGVRGETQYF.

The chain employs TRBV3-1 (or the pseudogene TRBV3-2) and TRBJ2-2, with TRBD1 matching over 8 bases. This CDR3 region has 18 residues. Germline V CDR1 and CDR2: LGHDT, YNNKEL (reference sequence). The junction had 8 bases not matched to a gene; V was cut back by 0 bases and J by 2 bases. The CDR3 protein is CASSQDRRGQENTGELFF. DNA for the CDR3: TGTGCCAGCAGCCAAGACCGCCGGGGACAGGAAAACACCGGGGAGCTGTTTTTT.

The gene calls are TRBV9 and TRBJ2-7; no clear D gene. There are 13 residues in the CDR3. V gave up 4 bases and J gave up 6 bases, with 14 bases separating them. Germline V gene data show CDR1 as SGDLS and CDR2 as YYNGEE. DNA of the CDR3: TGTGCCAGCAGCTCCACCGACCTGAGCGAGCAGTACTTC. It encodes CASSSTDLSEQYF.

This clone was observed a single time. The chain couples TRBV3-1 (or the pseudogene TRBV3-2) to TRBJ1-2; tentative D call: TRBD1 (5 bases). V lost 4 bases, J lost 2 bases, and 14 bases lay in between. Germline CDR1 LGHDT, CDR2 YNNKEL (reference sequence). The CDR3 runs to 15 residues. This CDR3 reads CASSLQAGLNYGYTF. CDR3 bases: TGTGCCAGCAGCCTCCAAGCAGGGTTGAACTATGGCTACACCTTC.

A single count supports this clone. The chain uses TRBV11-2 and TRBJ2-1; TRBD1 matches 9 bases. V lost 4 bases and J lost 4; bases outside the gene matches: 5. CDR1 is SGHAT and CDR2 is FQNNGV in the germline V gene. This CDR3 contains 15 residues. In DNA form, the CDR3 reads TGTGCCAGCAGCTCGACAGGGGGTAAATACAATGAGCAGTTCTTC. Its translation: CASSSTGGKYNEQFF.

The CDR3 spells CASSLSRGESGYTF. CDR3 bases: TGTGCCAGCAGCTTAAGCAGGGGTGAAAGTGGCTACACCTTC. The gene calls are TRBV7-2 and TRBJ1-2; perhaps TRBD1 as D (6 bases). V gave up 2 bases and J gave up 7 bases, with 14 bases separating them. The CDR3 runs to 14 residues. In germline, CDR1 is SGHTA, CDR2 FQGNSA.

The gene calls are TRBV4-2 and TRBJ2-1; 10 bases fit TRBD2. The germline gives CDR1 LGHNA, CDR2 YNFKEQ. J gave up 6 bases and V 0 bases, and 5 bases lay outside the gene matches. The CDR3 consists of 16 residues. The CDR3 loop is CASSQDDSGGVNEQFF. DNA of the CDR3: TGTGCCAGCAGCCAAGATGACAGCGGGGGGGTCAATGAGCAGTTCTTC.

J is TRBJ1-2 and V is TRBV29-1; D not resolved. The CDR3 is 14 amino acids. Between the trimmed V and J ends, which lost 5 bases and 1 base, there was a span of 14 bases. Germline V gives CDR1 SQVTM, CDR2 ANQGSEA. The chain's CDR3 is CSVTGRSINYGYTF. CDR3 coding DNA: TGCAGCGTTACCGGACGCAGTATTAACTATGGCTACACCTTC.

The chain joins TRBV13 to TRBJ2-7, with D tentatively TRBD2 (5 bases). Germline V gene sequence: CDR1 PRHDT, CDR2 FYEKMQ (reference sequence). This CDR3 has 15 residues. V was trimmed by 0 bases and J by 0 bases, leaving 9 bases between them. The CDR3 spells CASSLGAGSSYEQYF. CDR3 bases: TGTGCCAGCAGCTTAGGGGCGGGTAGCTCCTACGAGCAGTACTTC.

The chain links TRBV27 to TRBJ1-5; maybe TRBD1 (6 bases). V lost 6 bases and J 5 bases, leaving 20 bases between the germline ends. Germline CDR1 MNHEY, CDR2 SMNVEV (reference sequence). CDR3 length: 16 residues. The DNA for the CDR3 is TGTGCCAGCAGCCCCACAGGGATGGTATTTTATCAGCCCCAGCATTTT. It is translated as CASSPTGMVFYQPQHF.

The gene calls are TRBV6-5 and TRBJ2-5, with D unresolved. In germline, CDR1 is MNHEY, CDR2 SVGAGI. V dropped 0 bases and J dropped 2 bases, with 13 bases sitting between them. This CDR3 is 16 amino acids long. The CDR3 bases are TGTGCCAGCAGTTACTCGATTCCACAGACTCAAGAGACCCAGTACTTC. Protein: CASSYSIPQTQETQYF.

V usage is TRBV7-2 and J usage is TRBJ2-3; no clear D gene. Germline V gene data show CDR1 as SGHTA and CDR2 as FQGNSA. Deletions cut 7 bases from V and 1 base from J, with 12 bases between. This CDR3 spans 14 amino acids. CDR3 bases: TGTGCCAGCACCTCCGTGGCTGGCACAGATACGCAGTATTTT. Its translation is CASTSVAGTDTQYF.

This clone occurred once. CDR3 nucleotides: TGTGCCAGCACCCAATACGGGTATGGCTACACCTTC. Translated: CASTQYGYGYTF. The V and J genes are TRBV28 and TRBJ1-2; no definite D call. The CDR3 is made up of 12 amino acids. Trimming removed 7 bases from V and 5 bases from J, with 11 bases in between. CDR1 is MDHEN, CDR2 SYDVKM, per germline.

This chain uses TRBV4-3 with TRBJ1-3, with a weak D call TRBD1 (5 bases). V lost 6 bases to trimming and J lost 4 bases, with 19 bases between them. The CDR3 is made up of 16 amino acids. The germline V gene has CDR1 LGHNA and CDR2 YSLEER. The CDR3 DNA reads TGCGCCAGCAGACTATCCGCGGGGGATCGAGGAAACACCATATATTTT. Its translation is CASRLSAGDRGNTIYF.

The chain employs TRBV18 and TRBJ1-4; TRBD1 matches 8 bases. The CDR3 extends over 15 amino acids. The germline V gene has CDR1 KGHSH and CDR2 LQKENI. The trim removed 0 bases at V and 8 bases at J, leaving 5 bases unmatched. CDR3 loop: CASSPPQGAGEKLFF. Written as DNA, the CDR3 is TGTGCCAGCTCACCACCCCAGGGGGCAGGGGAAAAACTGTTTTTT.

This chain uses TRBV9 with TRBJ1-2; weak D call: TRBD1 (6 bases). Trimming removed 0 bases from V and 7 bases from J, with 10 bases in between. The CDR3 is 13 residues long. Germline assignment: CDR1 SGDLS and CDR2 YYNGEE. The CDR3 sequence is CASSVEGVRGYTF. The CDR3 DNA reads as TGTGCCAGCAGCGTAGAGGGGGTACGTGGCTACACCTTC.

This clone was picked up one time. CDR3 sequence: CASSPTGGYTNEKLFF. The DNA for the CDR3 is TGTGCCAGCAGTCCCACAGGGGGCTACACTAATGAAAAACTGTTTTTT. The rearrangement uses TRBV9 and TRBJ1-4, with TRBD1 matching over 9 bases. CDR1 is SGDLS and CDR2 is YYNGEE in the germline V gene. CDR3 size: 16 residues. With 5 bases clipped from V and 2 bases from J, the junction kept 7 bases outside the gene matches.

This clone has just one count. The gene calls are TRBV12-3 or TRBV12-4 and TRBJ1-1, with D possibly being TRBD1 (5 bases). The CDR3 is made up of 13 amino acids. V lost 8 bases and J 5 bases, leaving 15 bases between the germline ends. The CDR3 DNA is TGTGCCAGCCATGGACAACCGAGGACTGAAGCTTTCTTT. Amino acids: CASHGQPRTEAFF.

J is TRBJ2-2 and V is TRBV6-4; no firm D call. V was cut by 2 bases and J by 3 bases, with 4 bases left in between. CDR3 length: 13 amino acids. Germline loops: CDR1 MRHNA, CDR2 SNTAGT. The CDR3 DNA reads as TGTGCCAGCAGTGACCGGGACACCGGGGAGCTGTTTTTT. Amino acids: CASSDRDTGELFF.

The rearrangement joins TRBV29-1 to TRBJ2-3, with D tentatively TRBD2 (6 bases). The germline gives CDR1 SQVTM, CDR2 ANQGSEA. This CDR3 spans 14 amino acids. Trimming removed 6 bases from V and 0 bases from J, with 13 bases in between. This chain's CDR3 is CSVEPGTSTDTQYF. As DNA, the CDR3 is TGCAGCGTCGAACCCGGGACTAGCACAGATACGCAGTATTTT.

The CDR3 sequence: CASSLVVSGANVLTF. The CDR3 region has the DNA TGCGCCAGCAGCTTGGTGGTCTCTGGGGCCAACGTCCTGACTTTC. The gene calls are TRBV5-1 and TRBJ2-6, with unresolved D. CDR3 length equals 15 residues. V was pared by 0 bases and J by 0 bases, with 4 bases between. Germline values: CDR1 SGHRS, CDR2 YFSETQ.

The J gene is TRBJ1-2, the V gene TRBV7-8, with D possibly TRBD1 on 5 matching bases. Trimming removed 5 bases at V and 4 bases at J, with 17 bases between. The CDR3 spans 15 residues. Germline V gene lookup returns CDR1 SGHVS and CDR2 FQNEAQ. The CDR3 spells CASSPRERGSYGYTF. CDR3 nucleotides: TGTGCCAGCAGCCCCAGGGAACGGGGTTCCTATGGCTACACCTTC.

The chain carries TRBV6-5 and TRBJ1-1, with TRBD1 matching 8 bases. V shed 2 bases, J shed 3 bases, and the junction held 5 bases outside the gene matches. The CDR3 totals 15 residues. Germline CDR1 and CDR2: MNHEY and SVGAGI. Here the CDR3 reads CASSYEMGQDTEAFF. The CDR3 region has the DNA TGTGCCAGCAGTTACGAAATGGGACAGGACACTGAAGCTTTCTTT.

The chain employs TRBV5-6 and TRBJ2-5; D remains ambiguous. Trimming took 0 bases from V and 4 from J, leaving 7 bases between them. Per the germline V gene, CDR1 is SGHDT and CDR2 is YYEEEE. This CDR3 has 13 residues. CDR3 region: CASSLVGGETQYF. The CDR3 coding sequence is TGTGCCAGCAGCTTGGTCGGCGGAGAGACCCAGTACTTC.